One TCR beta chain is described in this entry. Its specificity is not known. This specimen comes from a study of T cell responses to AZD1222 COVID-19 vaccine. Study-wide findings and caveats: Reportedly, nearly half the spike-specific TCRs target unmutated variant regions. Seropositive status at baseline applied to only five or six AZD1222 recipients. Donors were largely white British and mainly female; clonal diversity was possibly underestimated.

Germline values: CDR1 MGHRA, CDR2 YSYEKL. The CDR3 contains 16 residues. Deletions cut 3 bases from V and 4 bases from J, with 18 bases between. Here immunoSEQ multiplex PCR was the method, and the copy in TCRdb shows in-frame clones only, minus some. The sample lists approximately 110,000 clones; 88% were seen once. The sequence was obtained from an adult in good health. The chain is built from TRBV4-1 and TRBJ1-2, with a weak D call TRBD1 (5 bases). The source was peripheral blood, collected on day 0 of AZD1222 vaccination. The CDR3 region has the DNA TGCGCCAGCAGCCACCTCAAGGCAGGGAGGGGCTATGGCTACACCTTC. Amino acid sequence: CASSHLKAGRGYGYTF.